This paragraph reports one T cell receptor (beta chain). Antigen specificity is unknown. The table came from immunoSEQ multiplex PCR; TCRdb's copy has only in-frame clones and leaves some out. Here the sample spans 70,000 to 75,000 clones, over 75% being singletons. V lost 4 bases, J lost 7 bases, and 17 bases lay in between. This CDR3 is 14 amino acids long. Germline CDR1 reads SGHNT; CDR2 reads YYREEE (reference sequence). This sample was included in a study of OX40 agonist ivuxolimab in advanced cancers. Looking at the study overall: The patients' treatment was ivuxolimab, an agonistic anti-OX40 (CD134) antibody. Patients in dose escalation had liver, melanoma, kidney or head and neck cancers. Earlier treatment with anti-PD-1, anti-PD-L1 or anti-CTLA-4 was permitted, and about 40% had received some.

Overall study results and limits: Normalized expansion of T-cell clones was also low for some nonresponders.

This clonotype was obtained from an adult with an advanced solid tumor such as melanoma, head and neck, liver or kidney cancer. J is TRBJ1-1 and V is TRBV5-4; the D is unclear. Specimen: CD4+ or CD8+ T cells sorted from blood, collected in a trial of the OX40 agonist ivuxolimab. The CDR3 DNA is TGTGCCAGCAGCCCCTCAGACGGTTCTGGTGAAGCTTTCTTT. This codes for CASSPSDGSGEAFF.